Sequencing of this TCR beta chain was carried out in a study of PD-L1 blockade in urothelial cancer. About the study: Across blood samples, T cells had a median count of about 150,000.

The V end was cut by 3 bases, the J end by 4 bases, with 21 bases between. CDR3 length equals 17 residues. In germline, CDR1 is MGHRA, CDR2 YSYEKL. Some clones are missing from TCRdb's copy, which holds only in-frame ones; the method was immunoSEQ multiplex PCR. The sample holds more than 55,000 clones, more than 80% seen once. Sample time point: pretreatment peripheral blood. The chain couples TRBV4-1 to TRBJ2-5, with D maybe TRBD1 (6 bases). The sequencing here drew on PBMCs, taken around atezolizumab (anti-PD-L1) treatment. This TCR was recovered from a man between 65 and 85 years old with urothelial cancer. The CDR3 reads CASSHSFGQLPIETQYF. In nucleotides, the CDR3 is TGCGCCAGCAGCCACTCCTTCGGACAGCTACCAATAGAGACCCAGTACTTC.